This TCR beta chain was obtained from a study of blood T cell repertoires in COVID-19 (dated by TCRdb to the early 2020s). In terms of the full investigation: Collaborator samples came from the United States, Italy and Spain and covered acute and convalescent phases of COVID-19. The prospective study material was composed of cDNA or gDNA derived from T cells, B-cell-depleted T cells, or PBMCs. Deeply sampled blood TCRbeta repertoires from subjects exposed to, actively infected with, or recovered from COVID-19 were included in the dataset. A freely available public database, intended as a resource for researchers studying the immune response to SARS-CoV-2, is where the repertoires were released. Samples came from the ongoing ImmuneRACE study (first 160 participants) plus 1,254 subjects from 6 global collaborators. The sample metadata nearly always contained a de-identified subject ID, COVID-19 status, age in years and sex. Where HLA class I and class II types were available, the types were taken from metadata supplied by the sample provider, not from assay-based typing.

The collaborating institutions used their own protocols to collect whole blood in K2EDTA tubes. For TCRbeta analysis, collaborators shipped samples as frozen whole blood, isolated PBMCs, or DNA extracted from either of those sample types. A note on this clone: The clone's antigen remains unknown. Nothing much larger sits one base from this clone, and base qualities are not available.

TCRbeta CDR3 regions were amplified from genomic DNA by means of the immunoSEQ Assay, a bias-controlled multiplex PCR. The source study handled its data this way. The number of nucleated cells in each sample was estimated from the amplification of reference gene primers within the assay. To quantify the absolute abundance of each unique TCRbeta CDR3 rearrangement, sequence reads were collapsed and filtered. For each sample, productive Simpson clonality was calculated by taking the square root of Simpson's diversity index across productive rearrangements. Sourced from immuneACCESS, this table was stored by TCRdb with only in-frame sequences that have V and J called. A share of the clones is absent; for the studies checked, an unresolved V gene accounts for under half, and the remainder has no known explanation. The D gene and trimming were derived from the DNA, and the V and J assignments and clone size from that table. The sample yields about 73,000 clones; 85% to 90% were counted once. The ten largest account for about 10% of the sample.

According to the germline V gene, CDR1 reads SGHVS and CDR2 reads FQNEAQ. Trimming accounts for 5 bases at V and 3 bases at J, while the number of junction bases matched to no gene is 12. CDR3 length: 16 amino acids, cysteine to phenylalanine. The only DNA kept is the CDR3, 48 bases in frame from the first base. General conclusions and limits of the study: How much clinical and demographic metadata was included differed by source and by participant, and the metadata was provided uncurated.

The receptor was isolated from an elderly man with acute or convalescent COVID-19. The chain links TRBV7-8 with TRBJ1-2; TRBD1 lines up with 7 middle nucleotides. Sequences were obtained from peripheral blood. CDR3 loop: CASSLGQTPEYYGYTF. The DNA sequence follows: TGTGCCAGCAGCCTGGGACAGACCCCTGAGTACTATGGCTACACCTTC.